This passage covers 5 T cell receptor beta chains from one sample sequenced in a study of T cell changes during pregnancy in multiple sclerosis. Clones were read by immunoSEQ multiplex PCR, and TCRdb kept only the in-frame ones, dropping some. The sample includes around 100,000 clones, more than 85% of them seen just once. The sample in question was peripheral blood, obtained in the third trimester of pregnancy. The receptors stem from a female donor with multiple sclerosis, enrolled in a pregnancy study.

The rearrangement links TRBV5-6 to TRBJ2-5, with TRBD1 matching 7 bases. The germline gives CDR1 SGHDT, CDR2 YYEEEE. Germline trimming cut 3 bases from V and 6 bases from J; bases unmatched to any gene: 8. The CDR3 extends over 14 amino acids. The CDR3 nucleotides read TGTGCCAGCAGCTCGACAGGGCTTCCCAAGACCCAGTACTTC. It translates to CASSSTGLPKTQYF.

In nucleotides, the CDR3 is TGTGCCAGCAGTGGACCACCAGGTCTGAGGGGCAATCAGCCCCAGCATTTT. Translation: CASSGPPGLRGNQPQHF. The rearrangement joins TRBV2 to TRBJ1-5; the D is unclear. The CDR3 extends over 17 amino acids. The germline V gene has CDR1 SNHLY and CDR2 FYNNEI. V was pared by 4 bases and J by 2 bases, with 18 bases between.

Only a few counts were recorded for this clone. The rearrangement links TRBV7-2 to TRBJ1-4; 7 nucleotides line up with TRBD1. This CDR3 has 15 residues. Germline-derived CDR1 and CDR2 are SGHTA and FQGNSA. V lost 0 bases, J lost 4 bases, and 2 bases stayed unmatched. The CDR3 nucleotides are TGTGCCAGCAGCTTAGCTGGGACAGATAATGAAAAACTGTTTTTT. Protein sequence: CASSLAGTDNEKLFF.

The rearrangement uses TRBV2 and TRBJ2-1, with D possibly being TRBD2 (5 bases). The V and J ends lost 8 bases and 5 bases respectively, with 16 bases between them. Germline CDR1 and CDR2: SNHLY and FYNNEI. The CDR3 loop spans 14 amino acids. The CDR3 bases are TGTGCCAGCGCACCCTGGGAAGCGGACAATGAGCAGTTCTTC. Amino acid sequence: CASAPWEADNEQFF.

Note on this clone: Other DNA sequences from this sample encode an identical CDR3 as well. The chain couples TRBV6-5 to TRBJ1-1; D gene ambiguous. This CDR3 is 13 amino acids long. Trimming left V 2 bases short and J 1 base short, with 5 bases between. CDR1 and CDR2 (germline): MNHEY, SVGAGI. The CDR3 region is CASSYGQNTEAFF. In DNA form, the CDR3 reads TGTGCCAGCAGTTACGGGCAGAACACTGAAGCTTTCTTT.